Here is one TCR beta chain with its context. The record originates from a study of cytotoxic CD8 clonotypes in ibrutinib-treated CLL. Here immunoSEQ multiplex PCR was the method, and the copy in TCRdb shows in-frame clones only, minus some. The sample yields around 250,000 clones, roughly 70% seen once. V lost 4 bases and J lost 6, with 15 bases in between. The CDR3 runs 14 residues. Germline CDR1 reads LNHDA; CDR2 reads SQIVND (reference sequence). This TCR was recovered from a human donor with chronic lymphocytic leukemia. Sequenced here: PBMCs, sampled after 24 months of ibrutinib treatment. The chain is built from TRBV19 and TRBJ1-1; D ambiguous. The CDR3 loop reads CASSSDYSRAEAFF. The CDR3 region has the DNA TGTGCCAGTAGTAGCGACTATAGCAGAGCTGAAGCTTTCTTT.